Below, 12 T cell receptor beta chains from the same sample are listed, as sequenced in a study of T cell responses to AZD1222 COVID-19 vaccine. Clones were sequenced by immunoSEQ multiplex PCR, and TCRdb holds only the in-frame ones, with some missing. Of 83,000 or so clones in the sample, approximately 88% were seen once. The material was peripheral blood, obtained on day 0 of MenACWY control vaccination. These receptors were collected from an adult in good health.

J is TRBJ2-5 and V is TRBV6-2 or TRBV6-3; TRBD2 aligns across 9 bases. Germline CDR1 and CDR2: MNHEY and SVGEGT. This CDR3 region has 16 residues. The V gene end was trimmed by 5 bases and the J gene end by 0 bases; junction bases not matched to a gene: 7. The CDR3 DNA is TGTGCCAGCAGTCAAGGGACTAGCCAATACCAAGAGACCCAGTACTTC. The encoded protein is CASSQGTSQYQETQYF.

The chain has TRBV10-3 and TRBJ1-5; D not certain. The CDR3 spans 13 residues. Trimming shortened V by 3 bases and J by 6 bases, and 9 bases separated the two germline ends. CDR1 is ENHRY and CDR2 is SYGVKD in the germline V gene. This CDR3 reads CAISDSTSQPQHF. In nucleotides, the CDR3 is TGTGCCATCAGTGACTCTACTAGTCAGCCCCAGCATTTT.

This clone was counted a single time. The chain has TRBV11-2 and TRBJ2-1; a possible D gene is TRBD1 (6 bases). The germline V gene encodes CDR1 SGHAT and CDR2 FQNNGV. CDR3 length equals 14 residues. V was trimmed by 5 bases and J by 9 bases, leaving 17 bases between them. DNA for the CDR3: TGTGCCAGCAGCCCCGGGACACCCATCGGTGAGCAGTTCTTC. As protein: CASSPGTPIGEQFF.

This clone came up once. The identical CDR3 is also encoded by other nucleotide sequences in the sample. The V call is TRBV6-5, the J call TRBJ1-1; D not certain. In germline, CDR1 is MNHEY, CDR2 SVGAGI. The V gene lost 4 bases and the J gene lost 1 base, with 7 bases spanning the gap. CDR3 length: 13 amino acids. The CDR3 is CASSFDKNTEAFF. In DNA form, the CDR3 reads TGTGCCAGCAGTTTCGACAAGAACACTGAAGCTTTCTTT.

CDR3 bases: TGTGCCAGCAGTTACAGGAGGACAGGTCCTCATGGCTACACCTTC. Protein sequence: CASSYRRTGPHGYTF. The chain couples TRBV6-5 to TRBJ1-2; 7 bases line up with TRBD1. The germline CDR1 and CDR2 sequences are MNHEY and SVGAGI. J gave up 6 bases and V 2 bases, and 9 bases lay outside the gene matches. This CDR3 spans 15 amino acids.

In DNA form, the CDR3 reads TGTGCCAGCAGTCAATTTGGGGTTACAACTAATGAAAAACTGTTTTTT. Protein product: CASSQFGVTTNEKLFF. The rearrangement links TRBV27 to TRBJ1-4; no firm D call. The germline V gene encodes CDR1 MNHEY and CDR2 SMNVEV (reference sequence). Deletions cut 5 bases from V and 0 bases from J, with 13 bases between. The CDR3 loop spans 16 amino acids.

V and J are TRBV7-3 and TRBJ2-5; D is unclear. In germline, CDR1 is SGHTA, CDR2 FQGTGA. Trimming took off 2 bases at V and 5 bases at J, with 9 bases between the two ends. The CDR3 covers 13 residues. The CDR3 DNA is TGTGCCAGCAGCTTACGGAGTACGGAGACCCAGTACTTC. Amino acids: CASSLRSTETQYF. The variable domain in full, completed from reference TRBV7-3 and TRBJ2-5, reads GAGVSQTPSNKVTEKGKYVELRCDPISGHTALYWYRQSLGQGPEFLIYFQGTGAADDSGLPNDRFFAVRPEGSVSTLKIQRTERGDSAVYLCASSLRSTETQYFGPGTRLLVL.

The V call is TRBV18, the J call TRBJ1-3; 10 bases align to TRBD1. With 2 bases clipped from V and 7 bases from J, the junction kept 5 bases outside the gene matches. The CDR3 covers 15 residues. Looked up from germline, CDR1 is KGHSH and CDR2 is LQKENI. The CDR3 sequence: CASSPSGQGWNTIYF. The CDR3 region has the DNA TGTGCCAGCTCACCATCGGGACAGGGGTGGAACACCATATATTTT.

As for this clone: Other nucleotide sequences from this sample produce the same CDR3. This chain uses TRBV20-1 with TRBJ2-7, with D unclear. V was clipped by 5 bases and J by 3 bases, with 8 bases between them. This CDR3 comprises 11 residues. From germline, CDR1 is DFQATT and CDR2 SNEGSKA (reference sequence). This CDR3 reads CSASRSYEQYF. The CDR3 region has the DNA TGCAGTGCTTCCCGAAGCTACGAGCAGTACTTC.

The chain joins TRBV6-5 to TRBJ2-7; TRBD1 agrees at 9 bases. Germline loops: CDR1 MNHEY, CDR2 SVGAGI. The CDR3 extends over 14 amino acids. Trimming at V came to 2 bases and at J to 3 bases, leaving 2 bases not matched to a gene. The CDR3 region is CASSYGTGFYEQYF. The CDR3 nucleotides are TGTGCCAGCAGTTACGGGACAGGGTTCTACGAGCAGTACTTC.

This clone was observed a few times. The CDR3 sequence is CASSLDEGAKLFF. In DNA form, the CDR3 reads TGTGCCAGCAGCTTAGATGAGGGGGCAAAACTGTTTTTT. The V and J genes are TRBV7-9 and TRBJ1-4, with TRBD1 identical over 7 bases. The trim removed 1 base at V and 10 bases at J, leaving 3 bases unmatched. Germline-derived CDR1 and CDR2 are SEHNR and FQNEAQ (reference sequence). CDR3 length: 13 residues.

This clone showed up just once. Here the CDR3 reads CASSGAQGETQYF. The DNA of the CDR3 is TGCGCCAGCAGTGGGGCCCAGGGGGAGACCCAGTACTTC. The chain joins TRBV5-1 to TRBJ2-5; D possibly corresponds to TRBD1 (6 bases). Trimming stripped 5 bases from V and 5 bases from J, with 13 bases between. The CDR3 has 13 amino acids. CDR1 SGHRS and CDR2 YFSETQ come from the germline V gene. The full variable domain, its missing parts supplied by reference TRBV5-1 and TRBJ2-5, is KAGVTQTPRYLIKTRGQQVTLSCSPISGHRSVSWYQQTPGQGLQFLFEYFSETQRNKGNFPGRFSGRQFSNSRSEMNVSTLELGDSALYLCASSGAQGETQYFGPGTRLLVL.